What follows are 18 T cell receptor beta chains derived from one specimen sequenced in a study of cytomegalovirus exposure and HLA in healthy donors. The PCR contained 60 Vbeta and 13 Jbeta primers. TCRdb's table, derived via immunoSEQ multiplex PCR, lists solely in-frame clones and lacks some. The sample records 140,000 to 150,000 clones, 75% to 80% being singletons. Sequencing was performed on PBMCs. The receptors originated from a man aged 40-50 years in good health and CMV-seropositive.

This clone was found a few times. V gene TRBV28 combines with J gene TRBJ1-2; D gene uncertain. Germline values: CDR1 MDHEN, CDR2 SYDVKM. This CDR3 spans 11 amino acids. The V gene lost 6 bases and the J gene lost 2 bases, with 4 bases spanning the gap. The DNA of the CDR3 is TGTGCCAGCAGCTTGAACTATGGCTACACCTTC. Translating gives CASSLNYGYTF.

The chain uses TRBV5-1 and TRBJ2-5; 7 bases map to TRBD2. The CDR3 runs to 16 residues. The junction had 13 bases not matched to a gene; V was cut back by 4 bases and J by 4 bases. In germline, CDR1 is SGHRS, CDR2 YFSETQ. The CDR3 spells CASSLVGLAAGETQYF. CDR3 DNA: TGCGCCAGCAGCCTGGTAGGGCTAGCGGCGGGAGAGACCCAGTACTTC.

V and J are TRBV6-5 and TRBJ1-2, with D maybe TRBD1 (5 bases). The CDR3 runs to 11 residues. The germline V and J ends were trimmed by 6 bases and 8 bases, with 10 bases remaining between them. The germline V gene has CDR1 MNHEY and CDR2 SVGAGI. The CDR3 loop is CASSQGSGYTF. DNA for the CDR3: TGTGCCAGCAGCCAGGGTTCGGGCTACACCTTC.

The chain couples TRBV27 to TRBJ1-1, with 7 bases matching TRBD1. This CDR3 has 14 residues. V dropped 6 bases and J dropped 4; count of bases not matched to a gene: 8. Germline CDR1 is MNHEY and CDR2 is SMNVEV (reference sequence). The chain's CDR3 is CASRQGGGGTEAFF. Here the CDR3 DNA reads TGTGCCAGCAGACAAGGAGGGGGCGGCACTGAAGCTTTCTTT.

The V gene is TRBV5-1, the J gene TRBJ1-2, with 10 bases aligning to TRBD1. With V trimmed by 4 bases and J by 3 bases, 6 bases remained unmatched. The CDR3 is 15 residues long. Germline lookup yields CDR1 SGHRS and CDR2 YFSETQ. The CDR3 reads CASSGRTGGDYGYTF. For the CDR3, the DNA is TGCGCCAGCAGCGGGCGGACAGGGGGTGACTATGGCTACACCTTC.

The chain joins TRBV19 to TRBJ1-2; D possibly corresponds to TRBD1 (5 bases). Germline values: CDR1 LNHDA, CDR2 SQIVND (reference sequence). V was trimmed by 5 bases and J by 8 bases, leaving 15 bases between them. CDR3 size: 13 residues. The CDR3 region is CASSDSGSRGYTF. The DNA for the CDR3 is TGTGCCAGTAGTGACAGTGGGTCTCGGGGCTACACCTTC. The variable domain in full, completed from reference TRBV19 and TRBJ1-2, reads DGGITQSPKYLFRKEGQNVTLSCEQNLNHDAMYWYRQDPGQGLRLIYYSQIVNDFQKGDIAEGYSVSREKKESFPLTVTSAQKNPTAFYLCASSDSGSRGYTFGSGTRLTVV.

The table lists this clone with a few counts. The V and J genes are TRBV11-2 and TRBJ2-7; the match to TRBD1 covers 7 bases. The trim removed 3 bases at V and 7 bases at J, leaving 12 bases unmatched. Germline V lookup: CDR1 SGHAT, CDR2 FQNNGV. This CDR3 region has 15 residues. CDR3 sequence: CASSFAGQVGLEQYF. The DNA of the CDR3 is TGTGCCAGCAGCTTCGCTGGACAGGTGGGTTTAGAGCAGTACTTC.

This chain links TRBV5-6 with TRBJ2-7; 8 bases agree with TRBD1. Germline loops: CDR1 SGHDT, CDR2 YYEEEE. Trimming removed 1 base from V and 3 bases from J; junction bases left unmatched: 9. CDR3 length: 16 residues. The CDR3 region has the DNA TGTGCCAGCAGCTTGACGCCGGGGACAGGTGGCTACGAGCAGTACTTC. Translated, it gives CASSLTPGTGGYEQYF.

This chain joins TRBV13 and TRBJ2-7, with D possibly matching TRBD1 (6 bases). This CDR3 is built from 14 residues. The germline gives CDR1 PRHDT, CDR2 FYEKMQ (reference sequence). Trimming stripped 7 bases from V and 5 bases from J, with 18 bases between. The CDR3: CASKVQGEGNEQYF. Here the CDR3 DNA reads TGTGCCAGCAAGGTACAGGGAGAGGGGAACGAGCAGTACTTC. The full variable domain, with the rest looked up from reference TRBV13 and TRBJ2-7, is AAGVIQSPRHLIKEKRETATLKCYPIPRHDTVYWYQQGPGQDPQFLISFYEKMQSDKGSIPDRFSAQQFSDYHSELNMSSLELGDSALYFCASKVQGEGNEQYFGPGTRLTVT.

The chain is built from TRBV16 and TRBJ2-7; D is uncertain. Germline assignment: CDR1 KGHSY and CDR2 FQNENV. This CDR3 spans 15 amino acids. The V end was cut by 0 bases, the J end by 1 base, with 10 bases between. The CDR3 sequence is CASSQSPPSSYEQYF. CDR3 nucleotide sequence: TGTGCCAGCAGCCAATCCCCTCCTAGTTCCTACGAGCAGTACTTC.

The chain joins TRBV29-1 to TRBJ2-6; D is possibly TRBD2 (6 bases). V was shortened by 0 bases and J by 0 bases, with 21 bases between the two germline ends. The CDR3 length is 20 residues. Germline CDR1 is SQVTM and CDR2 is ANQGSEA. CDR3 DNA: TGCAGCGTTGAAGAAGGAGGGTTCGCGGCCTTCCTCTCTGGGGCCAACGTCCTGACTTTC. Its protein product is CSVEEGGFAAFLSGANVLTF.

This CDR3 reads CASRQGGYEQFF. The CDR3 DNA sequence: TGTGCCAGCAGGCAGGGAGGCTATGAGCAGTTCTTC. This chain joins TRBV28 and TRBJ2-1, with D possibly matching TRBD2 (6 bases). Germline assignment: CDR1 MDHEN and CDR2 SYDVKM. The CDR3 is 12 amino acids. The ends were cut back, 6 bases at V and 8 bases at J, with 11 bases in the middle.

The rearrangement uses TRBV7-3 and TRBJ2-3; D remains ambiguous. Germline CDR1 is SGHTA and CDR2 is FQGTGA. The CDR3 sequence is 13 residues long. V was shortened by 1 base and J by 3 bases, with 5 bases between the two germline ends. CDR3 region: CASSLSQTDTQYF. CDR3 DNA: TGTGCCAGCAGCTTAAGCCAGACAGATACGCAGTATTTT.

The genes are TRBV9 and TRBJ1-1; 7 nucleotides match TRBD1. Germline lookup yields CDR1 SGDLS and CDR2 YYNGEE. CDR3 length: 15 amino acids. Trimming at V came to 0 bases and at J to 1 base, leaving 3 bases not matched to a gene. The CDR3 spells CASSVGQGENTEAFF. The CDR3 region has the DNA TGTGCCAGCAGCGTAGGACAGGGCGAGAACACTGAAGCTTTCTTT.

In the case of this clone: One end of the junction varies from germline; a read error may be responsible. This rearrangement joins TRBV7-2 to TRBJ2-5, with 7 nucleotides matching TRBD1. Germline assignment: CDR1 SGHTA and CDR2 FQGNSA. The CDR3 spans 12 residues. CDR3 DNA sequence: TGTGCCAGCAGCGCGATCAGGGGGTGGGTACACTTC. This encodes CASSAIRGWVHF.

CDR3 sequence (DNA): TGTGCCGGGAGAGGCGGAACGAACACCGGGGAGCTGTTTTTT. Translating it yields CAGRGGTNTGELFF. The chain links TRBV28 to TRBJ2-2, with D possibly matching TRBD2 (5 bases). V lost 11 bases and J lost 0, with 13 bases in between. The CDR3 is 14 amino acids. The germline CDR1 and CDR2 sequences are MDHEN and SYDVKM.

The chain links TRBV6-1 to TRBJ2-7, with 8 positions matching TRBD2. Trimming removed 7 bases from V and 3 bases from J; junction bases left unmatched: 8. Germline CDR1 and CDR2: MNHNS and SASEGT. The CDR3 totals 14 residues. The CDR3 DNA sequence: TGTGCCAGCAACTCCGGGGGGGTTCTCTACGAGCAGTACTTC. This sequence encodes CASNSGGVLYEQYF.

This clone was observed once. This sequence joins TRBV5-1 and TRBJ2-7; 8 nucleotides line up with TRBD1. CDR3 length: 15 amino acids. Looked up from germline, CDR1 is SGHRS and CDR2 is YFSETQ. V shed 0 bases and J 2 bases; nucleotides not matched to a gene: 4. DNA of the CDR3: TGCGCCAGCAGCTTGGTAGCAGGGGGCACCTACGAGCAGTACTTC. It encodes CASSLVAGGTYEQYF.